The clone carrying this T cell receptor beta chain was seen more than once but under ten times. Antigen specificity is unknown. Primers used in a second PCR of about 6 to 12 cycles were a sample-barcoded 5' primer and a J-beta primer mix. TCRdb analysed the 5' RACE reads with MiXCR anew, one entry per CDR3 protein. The sample records around 970,000 distinct CDR3 sequences, just over 50% being singletons. This specimen belongs to a study of blood T cells in healthy people across ages. V was clipped by 1 base and J by 9 bases; unmatched bases: 9. The CDR3 is 15 amino acids. Germline lookup yields CDR1 SGHRS and CDR2 YFSETQ. Study-level results: Expanded clonotype shifts may have been confounded, as the donors had an unknown CMV status.

PBMCs were isolated at a quantity of at least 6.5 million per sample. The sample comprised blood. The V call is TRBV5-1, the J call TRBJ2-1, with TRBD2 matching over 8 bases. This receptor was obtained from a woman in her sixties in good health. The CDR3 here is CASSLSQRESGEQFF. In DNA, the CDR3 is TGCGCCAGCAGCTTGTCCCAGCGGGAGTCTGGTGAGCAGTTCTTC.